This TCR beta chain was captured in a study of blood T cells in healthy people across ages. Deletions cut 2 bases from V and 2 bases from J, with 1 base between. CDR3 length equals 12 residues. Germline V gives CDR1 MNHNY, CDR2 SVGAGI (reference sequence). A second about 6 to 12 cycle PCR used barcoded and J-beta primers. TCRdb used MiXCR to reprocess the 5' RACE reads, holding one entry per CDR3 protein. The sample lists nearly 800,000 distinct CDR3 sequences, approximately 60% occurring once. This sequence was found in a man between 35 and 55 years old in good health. The sample consisted of blood. The chain uses TRBV6-6 and TRBJ2-1, with no clear D. CDR3 nucleotides: TGTGCCAGCAGTTACCCCTACAATGAGCAGTTCTTC. Translating it yields CASSYPYNEQFF.